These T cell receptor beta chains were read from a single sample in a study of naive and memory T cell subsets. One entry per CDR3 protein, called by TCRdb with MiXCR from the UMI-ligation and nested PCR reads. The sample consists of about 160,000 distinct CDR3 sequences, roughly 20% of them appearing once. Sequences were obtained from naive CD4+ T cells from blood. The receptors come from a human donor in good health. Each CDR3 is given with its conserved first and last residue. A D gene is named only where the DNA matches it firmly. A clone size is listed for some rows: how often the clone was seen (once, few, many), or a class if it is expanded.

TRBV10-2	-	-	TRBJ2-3	TGCGCCAGCAGAACGACTCAGACAGATACGCAGTATTTT	CASRTTQTDTQYF
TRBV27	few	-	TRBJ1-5	TGTGCCAGTGGTGGTTTTGGGCAGCCCCAGCATTTT	CASGGFGQPQHF
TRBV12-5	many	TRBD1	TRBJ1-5	TGTGCTAGTGGTTTGGGACAGGGGGGTCAACAGCCCCAGCATTTT	CASGLGQGGQQPQHF
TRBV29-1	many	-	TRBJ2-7	TGCAGCGTTGTGAGGGGCTCCTACGAGCAGTACTTC	CSVVRGSYEQYF
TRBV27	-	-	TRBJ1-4	TGTGCCAGCAGTTTTCGACAGCAAGAAAAACTGTTTTTT	CASSFRQQEKLFF
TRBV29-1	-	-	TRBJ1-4	TGCAGCGTTTTCGGGGGTCAAGTTGATGAAAAACTGTTTTTT	CSVFGGQVDEKLFF
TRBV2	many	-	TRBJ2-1	TGTGCCAGCAGCTATAGTGAGCAGTTCTTC	CASSYSEQFF
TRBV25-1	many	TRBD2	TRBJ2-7	TGTGCCAGCAGTAAGTCCGGGACTAGCGGGTACGAGCAGTACTTC	CASSKSGTSGYEQYF
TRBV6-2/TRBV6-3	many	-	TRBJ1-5	TGTGCCAGCAGTTTCCTAACAGGCAATCAGCCCCAGCATTTT	CASSFLTGNQPQHF
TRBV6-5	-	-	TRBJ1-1	TGTGCCAGCAGCTACAGGTGGACAACTGAAGCTTTCTTT	CASSYRWTTEAFF
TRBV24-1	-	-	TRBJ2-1	TGTGCCACCAGTGGCGGCGGGATCTTGGGCGATGAGCAGTTCTTC	CATSGGGILGDEQFF
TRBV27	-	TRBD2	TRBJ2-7	TGTGCCAGCAGTTTGCGGGAGCCCCCCTACGAGCAGTACTTC	CASSLREPPYEQYF
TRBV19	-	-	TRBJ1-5	TGTGCCAGTACCTCGGCAGGGAGCAATCAGCCCCAGCATTTT	CASTSAGSNQPQHF
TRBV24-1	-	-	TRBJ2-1	TGTGCCACCAGTGCCCCGGAGTTTATCTATGAGCAGTTCTTC	CATSAPEFIYEQFF
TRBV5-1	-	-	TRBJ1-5	TGCGCCAGCAGCTTCGGGGGGGCGAGCAATCAGCCCCAGCATTTT	CASSFGGASNQPQHF
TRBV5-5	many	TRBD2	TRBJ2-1	TGTGCCAGCAGCCCGCCCGGGACTAGCGGGAGGAATGAGCAGTTCTTC	CASSPPGTSGRNEQFF
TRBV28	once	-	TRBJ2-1	TGTGCCAGCAGTCCCGCGGGACAACTATACAATGAGCAGTTCTTC	CASSPAGQLYNEQFF
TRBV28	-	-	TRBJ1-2	TGTGCCAGCAGTTTGGCGTGGCGAGGGAGAGGCTACACCTTC	CASSLAWRGRGYTF
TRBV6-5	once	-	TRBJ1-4	TGTGCCAGCAGCCTCGATTACCCAAGGGGAAAAGAAAAACTGTTTTTT	CASSLDYPRGKEKLFF
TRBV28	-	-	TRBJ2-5	TGTGCCAGCAGTTTTAATCTTAGACAGCCGTACCAAGAGACCCAGTACTTC	CASSFNLRQPYQETQYF
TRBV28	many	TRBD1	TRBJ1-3	TGTGCCAGCAGTTTGGTCAGGGGGCTGGGATCTGGAAACACCATATATTTT	CASSLVRGLGSGNTIYF
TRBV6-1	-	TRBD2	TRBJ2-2	TGTGCCAGCAGACAGAGACTAGCGGGAGGTGGCGGGGAGCTGTTTTTT	CASRQRLAGGGGELFF
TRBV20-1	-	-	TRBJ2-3	TGCAGTGCTTCACAGACGGTAGCCGCAGATACGCAGTATTTT	CSASQTVAADTQYF
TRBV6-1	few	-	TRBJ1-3	TGTGCCAGCAGATCGGGACCCCCGACGGGAAACACCATATATTTT	CASRSGPPTGNTIYF
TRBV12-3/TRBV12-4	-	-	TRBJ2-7	TGTGCCAGCAGTTCCCCTGTGACAGGCCCCCCCTACGAGCAGTACTTC	CASSSPVTGPPYEQYF
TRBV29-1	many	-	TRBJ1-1	TGCAGCGGGGTGACGCAGCGGAACACTGAAGCTTTCTTT	CSGVTQRNTEAFF
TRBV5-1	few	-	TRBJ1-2	TGCGCCAGCGGCCTGGAGGGCCCAGGCTACACCTTC	CASGLEGPGYTF
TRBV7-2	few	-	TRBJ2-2	TGTGCCAGCAGCTTAGCGGCGGGACTGGGCACCGGGGAGCTGTTTTTT	CASSLAAGLGTGELFF
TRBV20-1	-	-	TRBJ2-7	TGCAGTGCTAGAGATCTCGGACGGACCTACGAGCAGTACTTC	CSARDLGRTYEQYF
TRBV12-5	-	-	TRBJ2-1	TGTGCTAGTTTCTCGCGCGTAGGGCCTTCTGAGCAGTTCTTC	CASFSRVGPSEQFF
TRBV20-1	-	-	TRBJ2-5	TGCAGTGCTAGGATCACTAAAGAGACCCAGTACTTC	CSARITKETQYF
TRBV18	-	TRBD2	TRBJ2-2	TGTGCCAGCTCACCGCTCGGACTAGCGGGAGCCGGGGAGCTGTTTTTT	CASSPLGLAGAGELFF
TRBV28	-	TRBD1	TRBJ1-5	TGTGCCAGCAGAACAGGGGGCTGGCAGCCCCAGCATTTT	CASRTGGWQPQHF
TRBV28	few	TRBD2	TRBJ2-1	TGTGCCGTCCTGGGTTATGCTAGCGGGAGCTACAATGAGCAGTTCTTC	CAVLGYASGSYNEQFF
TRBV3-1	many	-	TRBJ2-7	TGTGCCAGCAGCCAGGTCTACGAGCAGTACTTC	CASSQVYEQYF
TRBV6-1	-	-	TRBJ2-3	TGTGCCAGCAGTGACCCGGGACTTACAGATACGCAGTATTTT	CASSDPGLTDTQYF
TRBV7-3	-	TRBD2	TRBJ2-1	TGTGCCAGCAGCCAGACTAGCGGAGTTGAGCAGTTCTTC	CASSQTSGVEQFF
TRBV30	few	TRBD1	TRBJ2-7	TGTGCCTGGAGAAGGGACAGGGGCGAGCAGTACTTC	CAWRRDRGEQYF
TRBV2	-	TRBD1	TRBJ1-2	TGTGCCAGCACCCGGACAGGGTATGGCTACACCTTC	CASTRTGYGYTF
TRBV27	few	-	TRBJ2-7	TGTGCCAGCAGTTCCTATTGGGGTCTTGAGCAGTACTTC	CASSSYWGLEQYF
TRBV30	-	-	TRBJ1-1	TGTGCCCGTATTACAGGGAACACTGAAGCTTTCTTT	CARITGNTEAFF
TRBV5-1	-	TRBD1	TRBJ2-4	TGCGCCAGCAGCTCCGACAGGGGGCGAGACATTCAGTACTTC	CASSSDRGRDIQYF
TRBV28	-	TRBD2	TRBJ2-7	TGTGCCAGCACCCCCTCAGGGGTTGGCGGGAGGGCCCGATACGAGCAGTACTTC	CASTPSGVGGRARYEQYF
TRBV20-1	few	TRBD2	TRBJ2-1	TGCAGTGCTAGAGCCAGCGGGAGCACATCCTACAATGAGCAGTTCTTC	CSARASGSTSYNEQFF
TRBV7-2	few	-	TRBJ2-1	TGTGCCAGCACTTGGGATTGGAGGGGTGGCCACAATGAGCAGTTCTTC	CASTWDWRGGHNEQFF
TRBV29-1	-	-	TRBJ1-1	TGCAGCGTTGAAGCTACAGGGAGGACTGAAGCTTTCTTT	CSVEATGRTEAFF
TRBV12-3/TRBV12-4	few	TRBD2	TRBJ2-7	TGTGCCAGCAGGTCGGGACTAGCGGGAGTCGAGCAGTACTTC	CASRSGLAGVEQYF
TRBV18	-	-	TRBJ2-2	TGTGCCAGCTCACGACGCCGGGACAGGGCTACTAGCGGAGAGAACACCGGGGAGCTGTTTTTT	CASSRRRDRATSGENTGELFF
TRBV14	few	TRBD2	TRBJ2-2	TGTGTCAGCAGCCAAGAAAGCGGGAGGTCGGTCGGGGAGCTGTTTTTT	CVSSQESGRSVGELFF
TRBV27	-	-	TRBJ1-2	TGTGCCAGCAGTTTATCTTTCCAAAGGGGGGGCGGAACTAACTATGGCTACACCTTC	CASSLSFQRGGGTNYGYTF
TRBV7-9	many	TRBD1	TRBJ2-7	TGTGCCAGCAGCCCTACCCTGGGGACAGGGGATGGTGAGCAGTACTTC	CASSPTLGTGDGEQYF
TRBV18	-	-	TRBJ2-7	TGTGCCAGCTCACCAAGCCGGGGTCCCTCCTACGAGCAGTACTTC	CASSPSRGPSYEQYF
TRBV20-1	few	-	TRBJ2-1	TGCAGTGCAAACTATGTGCAGGGTGAAAATGAGCAGTTCTTC	CSANYVQGENEQFF
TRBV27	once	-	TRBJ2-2	TGTGCCAGCAGTCTTTCTCTGACTAGGTACACCGGGGAGCTGTTTTTT	CASSLSLTRYTGELFF
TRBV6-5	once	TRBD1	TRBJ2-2	TGTGCCAGCATTGCCGGGACAGTGACCACCGGGGAGCTGTTTTTT	CASIAGTVTTGELFF
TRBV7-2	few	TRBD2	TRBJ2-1	TGTGCCAGCAGCTCCAGCGGGATCCTGCGGAATGAGCAGTTCTTC	CASSSSGILRNEQFF
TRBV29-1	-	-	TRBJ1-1	TGCAGCGTCGTCAGGGGGAACACTGAAGCTTTCTTT	CSVVRGNTEAFF
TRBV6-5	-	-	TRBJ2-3	TGTGCCAGCAGTTACATGGACAGTCGCTACACAGATACGCAGTATTTT	CASSYMDSRYTDTQYF
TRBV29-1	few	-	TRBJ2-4	TGCAGCGTTGAACGGTCTTCAGGAAAAAACATTCAGTACTTC	CSVERSSGKNIQYF
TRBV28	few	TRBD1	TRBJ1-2	TGTGCCAGCGGGGGACAGGGGTTATATGGCTACACCTTC	CASGGQGLYGYTF